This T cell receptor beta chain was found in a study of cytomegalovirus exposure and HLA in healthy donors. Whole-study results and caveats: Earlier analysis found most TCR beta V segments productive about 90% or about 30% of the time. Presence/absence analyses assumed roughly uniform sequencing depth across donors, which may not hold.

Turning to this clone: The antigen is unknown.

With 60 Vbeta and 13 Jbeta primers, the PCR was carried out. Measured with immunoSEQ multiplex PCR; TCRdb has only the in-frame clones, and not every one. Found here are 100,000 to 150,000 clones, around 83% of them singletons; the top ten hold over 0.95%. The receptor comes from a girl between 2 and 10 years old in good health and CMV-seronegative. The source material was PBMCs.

Here the CDR3 DNA reads TGTGCCAGTAGTATAGACCCGACAGGGTACAATGAGCAGTTCTTC. Amino acid sequence: CASSIDPTGYNEQFF. This rearrangement joins TRBV19 to TRBJ2-1; 7 nucleotides align to TRBD1. Per germline, CDR1 LNHDA and CDR2 SQIVND (reference sequence). Trimming removed 0 bases from V and 4 bases from J; junction bases left unmatched: 3. CDR3 length: 15 residues.